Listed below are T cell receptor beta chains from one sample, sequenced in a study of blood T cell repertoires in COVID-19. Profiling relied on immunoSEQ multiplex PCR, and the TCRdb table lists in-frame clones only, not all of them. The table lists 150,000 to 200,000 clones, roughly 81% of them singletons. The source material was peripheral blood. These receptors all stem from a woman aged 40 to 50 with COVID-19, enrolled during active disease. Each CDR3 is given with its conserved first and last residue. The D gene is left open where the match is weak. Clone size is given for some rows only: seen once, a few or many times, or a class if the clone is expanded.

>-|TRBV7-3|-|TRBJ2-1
CASREDGRMYNEQFF
TGTGCCAGCAGGGAAGACGGGAGAATGTACAATGAGCAGTTCTTC
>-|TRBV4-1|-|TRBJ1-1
CASSQAREVSANTEAFF
TGCGCCAGCAGCCAGGCTAGAGAGGTATCTGCGAACACTGAAGCTTTCTTT
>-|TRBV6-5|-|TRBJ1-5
CASSGRGFNQPQHF
TGTGCCAGCTCCGGACGGGGATTCAATCAGCCCCAGCATTTT
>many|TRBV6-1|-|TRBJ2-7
CASSETGKSYEQYF
TGTGCCAGCAGTGAAACAGGGAAGTCCTACGAGCAGTACTTC
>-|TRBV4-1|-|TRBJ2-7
CASSQGPQTSLAPYEQYF
TGCGCCAGCAGCCAAGGACCCCAAACTAGTTTAGCGCCCTACGAGCAGTACTTC
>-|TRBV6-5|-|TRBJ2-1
CASSPYYNEQFF
TGTGCCAGCAGCCCCTACTACAATGAGCAGTTCTTC
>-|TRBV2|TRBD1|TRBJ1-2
CASRGSRTGVNYGYTF
TGTGCCAGCAGGGGGTCCAGGACAGGGGTAAACTATGGCTACACCTTC
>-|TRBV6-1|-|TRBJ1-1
CASSEAVQYTEAFF
TGTGCCAGCAGTGAAGCCGTACAGTACACTGAAGCTTTCTTT
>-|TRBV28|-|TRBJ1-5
CASSPIKLRSQHF
TGTGCCAGCAGTCCTATTAAACTAAGGTCCCAGCATTTT
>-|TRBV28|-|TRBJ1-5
CASIFSRGYGNQPQHF
TGTGCCAGCATCTTCAGCCGGGGATATGGCAATCAGCCCCAGCATTTT
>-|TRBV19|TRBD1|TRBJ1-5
CASSIGSGRGYQPQHF
TGTGCCAGTAGTATAGGATCGGGCAGGGGGTATCAGCCCCAGCATTTT
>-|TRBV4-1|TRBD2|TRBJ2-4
CASSRDLAGGGNIQYF
TGCGCCAGCAGCCGAGACCTAGCGGGGGGTGGAAACATTCAGTACTTC
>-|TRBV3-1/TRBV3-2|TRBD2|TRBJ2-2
CASSPKGREGLSGELFF
TGTGCCAGCAGCCCGAAGGGGCGGGAGGGCCTTTCCGGGGAGCTGTTTTTT
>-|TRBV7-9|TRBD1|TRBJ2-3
CASSLKGASTDTQYF
TGTGCCAGCAGCCTCAAGGGGGCTAGCACAGATACGCAGTATTTT
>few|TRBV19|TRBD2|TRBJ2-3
CASRTLAGGKDTQYF
TGTGCCAGTAGGACACTAGCGGGGGGTAAAGATACGCAGTATTTT
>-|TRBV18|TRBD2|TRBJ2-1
CASSPAGRLEFF
TGTGCCAGCTCACCAGCCGGGAGGCTGGAGTTCTTC
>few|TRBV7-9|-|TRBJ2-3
CASSLSPRDFTDTQYF
TGTGCCAGCAGCTTATCGCCCCGGGACTTCACAGATACGCAGTATTTT
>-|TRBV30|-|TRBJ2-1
CASTGGVSYNEQFF
TGTGCCTCTACCGGCGGGGTCTCCTACAATGAGCAGTTCTTC
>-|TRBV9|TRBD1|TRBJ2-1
CASKTRGRGPRNEQFF
TGTGCCAGCAAAACTAGGGGCAGGGGGCCGAGGAATGAGCAGTTCTTC
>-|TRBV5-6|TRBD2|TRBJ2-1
CASSFGLASEFRQFF
TGTGCCAGCAGCTTCGGACTAGCGAGTGAATTCCGGCAGTTCTTC
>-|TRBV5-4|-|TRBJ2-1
CASRGGGGRDNEQFF
TGTGCCAGCAGGGGGGGCGGGGGCCGGGACAATGAGCAGTTCTTC
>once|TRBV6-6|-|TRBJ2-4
CASSYSLTGIQYF
TGTGCCAGCAGTTATTCACTAACGGGCATTCAGTACTTC
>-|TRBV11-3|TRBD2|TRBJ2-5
CASSLRLAGHQETQYF
TGTGCCAGCAGCTTAAGGTTAGCGGGCCACCAAGAGACCCAGTACTTC
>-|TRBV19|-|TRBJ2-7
CASSPAVRGLYEQYF
TGTGCCAGTAGTCCTGCCGTTCGCGGGTTATACGAGCAGTACTTC
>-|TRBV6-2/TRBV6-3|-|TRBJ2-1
CASSYLGPGLNEQFF
TGTGCCAGCAGTTATTTGGGTCCAGGTTTGAATGAGCAGTTCTTC